The present T cell receptor (beta chain) was sequenced within a study of blood T cell repertoires in COVID-19. V shed 7 bases, J shed 2 bases, and the junction held 7 bases outside the gene matches. The germline gives CDR1 GTSNPN, CDR2 SVGIG (reference sequence). The CDR3 extends over 14 amino acids. The method was immunoSEQ multiplex PCR; TCRdb's version includes in-frame clones alone and lacks a portion of them. The table includes about 320,000 clones, 80% to 90% detected once. This chain links TRBV30 with TRBJ1-5, with TRBD1 identical over 8 bases. The clonotype originates from a woman aged 18 to 35 who had recovered from COVID-19. Sequencing was done on a sample of PBMCs or T cells enriched from blood (not recorded which). Written as DNA, the CDR3 is TGTGCCTACACGACAGGGGATGGCAATCAGCCCCAGCATTTT. This gives the protein CAYTTGDGNQPQHF.